The subject of this entry is one T cell receptor beta chain. Per the germline V gene, CDR1 is LNHDA and CDR2 is SQIVND (reference sequence). The V segment lost 5 bases and the J segment 3 bases; nucleotides outside the gene matches: 7. The CDR3 has 14 residues. This entry belongs to a study of control samples from healthy donors and cancer patients. Using immunoSEQ multiplex PCR, the repertoire was profiled, and TCRdb retains in-frame clones only, with some absent. The table has tens of thousands of clones, roughly 89% seen once. The V gene is TRBV19, the J gene TRBJ2-7; 7 bases align to TRBD1. The TCR was taken from a man aged 55 to 70 with colorectal cancer. Sequenced input: PBMCs. The CDR3 sequence is CASSSSGTVYEQYF. The DNA for the CDR3 is TGTGCCAGTAGTTCCTCCGGGACAGTCTACGAGCAGTACTTC. Combining the CDR3 with reference TRBV19 and TRBJ2-7 gives the whole variable domain DGGITQSPKYLFRKEGQNVTLSCEQNLNHDAMYWYRQDPGQGLRLIYYSQIVNDFQKGDIAEGYSVSREKKESFPLTVTSAQKNPTAFYLCASSSSGTVYEQYFGPGTRLTVT.